These 24 T cell receptor beta chains came from one sample sequenced in a study of blood T cell repertoires in COVID-19. Generated by immunoSEQ multiplex PCR, the TCRdb table keeps only in-frame clones and is missing some. The profile shows about 400,000 clones, under 90% of them singletons. The sample comprised PBMCs or T cells enriched from blood (not recorded which). Source of these receptors: a woman aged 25 to 39 who had recovered from COVID-19.

V and J are TRBV10-3 and TRBJ2-2; 7 nucleotides match TRBD1. Germline CDR1 ENHRY, CDR2 SYGVKD. Trimming removed 3 bases from V and 5 bases from J; junction bases left unmatched: 3. The CDR3 contains 14 residues. The CDR3: CAISDPQGTGELFF. In nucleotides, the CDR3 is TGTGCCATCAGTGACCCACAGGGGACCGGGGAGCTGTTTTTT.

The chain is built from TRBV19 and TRBJ1-2, with 7 nucleotides matching TRBD1. The germline V gene encodes CDR1 LNHDA and CDR2 SQIVND (reference sequence). After removal of 7 bases from V and 6 bases from J, the junction contained 14 bases not matched to a gene. This CDR3 spans 15 amino acids. The CDR3 here is CASTDPGGNLDGYTF. The CDR3 DNA reads TGTGCCAGTACAGACCCAGGGGGAAACTTGGATGGCTACACCTTC.

The rearrangement joins TRBV5-1 to TRBJ2-1, with D perhaps matching TRBD1 (6 bases). CDR1 is SGHRS, CDR2 YFSETQ, per germline. This CDR3 is 12 amino acids long. Trimming stripped 2 bases from V and 12 bases from J, with 12 bases between. CDR3 in amino acids: CASSLKEQGQFF. The CDR3 nucleotides read TGCGCCAGCAGCTTAAAAGAACAGGGGCAGTTCTTC. Together with reference TRBV5-1 and TRBJ2-1, the CDR3 gives the full variable domain: KAGVTQTPRYLIKTRGQQVTLSCSPISGHRSVSWYQQTPGQGLQFLFEYFSETQRNKGNFPGRFSGRQFSNSRSEMNVSTLELGDSALYLCASSLKEQGQFFGPGTRLTVL.

This clone was seen a single time. V and J are TRBV2 and TRBJ2-6, with D maybe TRBD2 (5 bases). Germline V lookup: CDR1 SNHLY, CDR2 FYNNEI. Trimming cost V 6 bases and J 7 bases, with 16 bases left between them. This CDR3 is built from 15 residues. The CDR3 spells CASRATERVANVLTF. DNA for the CDR3: TGTGCCAGCAGGGCGACGGAGAGGGTTGCCAACGTCCTGACTTTC.

The chain combines TRBV5-6 with TRBJ2-7, with 11 bases that match TRBD1. The CDR3 has 14 amino acids. With 8 bases clipped from V and 6 bases from J, the junction kept 10 bases outside the gene matches. CDR1 and CDR2 from the germline V gene are SGHDT and YYEEEE. The CDR3 region has the DNA TGTGCCAGAACGGAAAGGGGACAGGGGGTCGAGCAGTACTTC. It is translated as CARTERGQGVEQYF.

The rearrangement joins TRBV6-1 to TRBJ2-7, with 13 bases identical to TRBD2. This CDR3 spans 17 amino acids. Germline CDR1 and CDR2: MNHNS and SASEGT. V dropped 0 bases and J dropped 4; count of bases not matched to a gene: 6. In DNA, the CDR3 is TGTGCCAGCAGTGAAGCGCGACTAGCGGGAGGTATGTACGAGCAGTACTTC. Translating it yields CASSEARLAGGMYEQYF.

The DNA of the CDR3 is TGTGCCAGCAGTTTAACATTTAATAGCAATCAGCCCCAGCATTTT. It is translated as CASSLTFNSNQPQHF. The chain combines TRBV28 with TRBJ1-5, with D hard to call. The germline V and J ends were trimmed by 2 bases and 0 bases, with 8 bases remaining between them. CDR1 and CDR2 from the germline V gene are MDHEN and SYDVKM. This CDR3 spans 15 amino acids.

V gene TRBV30 combines with J gene TRBJ1-2; D unresolved. This CDR3 region has 14 residues. Germline V gene data show CDR1 as GTSNPN and CDR2 as SVGIG (reference sequence). V was trimmed by 1 base and J by 1 base, leaving 10 bases between them. The CDR3 loop is CAWSGGLVNYGYTF. The CDR3 region has the DNA TGTGCCTGGAGTGGTGGTTTAGTTAACTATGGCTACACCTTC.

The rearrangement links TRBV2 to TRBJ1-1; D is unclear. CDR1 is SNHLY, CDR2 FYNNEI, per germline. V lost 4 bases and J 9 bases, leaving 6 bases between the germline ends. CDR3 length: 10 residues. Here the CDR3 reads CASSGQKAFF. The CDR3 DNA reads as TGTGCCAGCAGTGGGCAGAAAGCTTTCTTT.

The chain has TRBV29-1 and TRBJ2-3, with a weak D call TRBD2 (6 bases). CDR1 SQVTM and CDR2 ANQGSEA come from the germline V gene. V lost 4 bases, J lost 1 base, and 15 bases lay in between. The CDR3 runs to 15 residues. The CDR3 DNA is TGCAGCGTTGGTCGGGGGTCACCAGGCACAGATACGCAGTATTTT. Translating it yields CSVGRGSPGTDTQYF.

This chain joins TRBV28 and TRBJ1-2; no firm D call. V lost 5 bases and J lost 2, with 3 bases in between. Germline V gives CDR1 MDHEN, CDR2 SYDVKM. CDR3 size: 11 residues. The CDR3 coding sequence is TGTGCCAGCAGTCAAAACTATGGCTACACCTTC. This sequence encodes CASSQNYGYTF.

This chain connects TRBV29-1 to TRBJ2-7; D call uncertain. The germline V gene encodes CDR1 SQVTM and CDR2 ANQGSEA. V shed 3 bases and J shed 0 bases, with 6 bases lying between them. This CDR3 spans 12 amino acids. CDR3 in amino acids: CSVDADSYEQYF. The CDR3 nucleotides read TGCAGCGTTGATGCAGACTCCTACGAGCAGTACTTC.

The sample holds one count of this clone. The J gene is TRBJ2-5, the V gene TRBV24-1; D gene unclear. Per germline, CDR1 KGHDR and CDR2 SFDVKD. CDR3 size: 14 residues. V was shortened by 3 bases and J by 8 bases, with 15 bases between the two germline ends. In DNA, the CDR3 is TGTGCCACCAGTGATATTTCAGACTTAGAAACCCAGTACTTC. Amino acids: CATSDISDLETQYF.

This chain joins TRBV9 and TRBJ1-1; D may be TRBD1 (6 bases). The length of the CDR3 is 12 residues. V lost 4 bases, J lost 6 bases, and 10 bases lay in between. The germline V gene has CDR1 SGDLS and CDR2 YYNGEE. CDR3 sequence (DNA): TGTGCCAGCAGCCCACAGGGACCTGAAGCTTTCTTT. Its translation: CASSPQGPEAFF. Together with reference TRBV9 and TRBJ1-1, the CDR3 gives the full variable domain: DSGVTQTPKHLITATGQRVTLRCSPRSGDLSVYWYQQSLDQGLQFLIQYYNGEERAKGNILERFSAQQFPDLHSELNLSSLELGDSALYFCASSPQGPEAFFGQGTRLTVV.

V is TRBV3-1 (or the pseudogene TRBV3-2) and J is TRBJ1-2, with 8 bases that match TRBD1. Unmatched junction bases numbered 5, after V lost 4 bases and J lost 4 bases. The germline CDR1 and CDR2 sequences are LGHDT and YNNKEL (reference sequence). The length of the CDR3 is 14 residues. The DNA of the CDR3 is TGTGCCAGCAGCCTCGGACAGGGAAGCTATGGCTACACCTTC. This encodes CASSLGQGSYGYTF.

The chain couples TRBV4-1 to TRBJ2-2, with 7 nucleotides matching TRBD1. J lost 6 bases, V lost 0 bases, and 7 bases had no gene match. This CDR3 has 16 amino acids. CDR1 and CDR2 from the germline V gene are MGHRA and YSYEKL. CDR3 loop: CASSQETGMVPGELFF. The CDR3 nucleotides read TGCGCCAGCAGCCAAGAGACAGGGATGGTCCCCGGGGAGCTGTTTTTT.

This rearrangement joins TRBV7-8 to TRBJ2-1; D is perhaps TRBD1 (5 bases). The length of the CDR3 is 17 residues. Trimming took off 6 bases at V and 0 bases at J, with 18 bases between the two ends. Germline loops: CDR1 SGHVS, CDR2 FQNEAQ. DNA for the CDR3: TGTGCCAGCAGATTAAGGGGTGGCACTAACTCCTACAATGAGCAGTTCTTC. Its translation: CASRLRGGTNSYNEQFF.

The rearrangement uses TRBV5-1 and TRBJ1-2; no reliable D call. This CDR3 has 14 amino acids. CDR1 is SGHRS, CDR2 YFSETQ, per germline. The V and J ends lost 4 bases and 7 bases respectively, with 17 bases between them. CDR3 residues: CASSSDRGEGGYTF. DNA for the CDR3: TGCGCCAGCAGCAGTGACCGGGGTGAAGGTGGCTACACCTTC.

V gene TRBV27 combines with J gene TRBJ2-7; D may be TRBD1 (5 bases). The germline gives CDR1 MNHEY, CDR2 SMNVEV (reference sequence). V lost 0 bases and J lost 0, with 6 bases in between. The CDR3 covers 14 residues. The CDR3 region has the DNA TGTGCCAGCAGTTTATCAGGGGTCTCCTACGAGCAGTACTTC. Protein: CASSLSGVSYEQYF.

The gene calls are TRBV11-1 and TRBJ2-1, with D possibly being TRBD2 (7 bases). Trimming removed 2 bases from V and 8 bases from J, with 19 bases in between. Per the germline V gene, CDR1 is SGHAT and CDR2 is FQDESV (reference sequence). The CDR3 consists of 16 residues. In nucleotides, the CDR3 is TGTGCCAGCAGCTTATCAGGCGGGGGCCAGGGGTATGAGCAGTTCTTC. It translates to CASSLSGGGQGYEQFF.

J is TRBJ2-7 and V is TRBV11-3; 8 bases are shared with TRBD1. Germline CDR1 and CDR2: SGHNT and YENEEA. Losses at the gene ends were 3 bases for V and 2 bases for J; bases not matched to a gene: 3. The length of the CDR3 is 14 residues. The CDR3 coding sequence is TGTGCCAGCAGCTTGACAGGGGATGCCTACGAGCAGTACTTC. It codes for CASSLTGDAYEQYF. Filled out from reference TRBV11-3 and TRBJ2-7, the complete variable domain reads EAGVVQSPRYKIIEKKQPVAFWCNPISGHNTLYWYLQNLGQGPELLIRYENEEAVDDSQLPKDRFSAERLKGVDSTLKIQPAELGDSAVYLCASSLTGDAYEQYFGPGTRLTVT.

As DNA, the CDR3 is TGTGCCTCACAACGGGAGACCGCGAGCACAGATACGCAGTATTTT. Protein sequence: CASQRETASTDTQYF. The chain combines TRBV3-1 (or the pseudogene TRBV3-2) with TRBJ2-3, with D tentatively TRBD2 (6 bases). The CDR3 sequence is 15 residues long. Trimming left V 11 bases short and J 0 bases short, with 18 bases between. Germline lookup yields CDR1 LGHDT and CDR2 YNNKEL (reference sequence).

The V call is TRBV27, the J call TRBJ2-1, with D unclear. This CDR3 is built from 11 residues. Germline lookup yields CDR1 MNHEY and CDR2 SMNVEV (reference sequence). V was shortened by 6 bases and J by 10 bases, with 10 bases between the two germline ends. CDR3 sequence reads: CASRVAGEQFF. Here the CDR3 DNA reads TGTGCCAGCAGGGTAGCTGGGGAGCAGTTCTTC.

V gene TRBV5-1 combines with J gene TRBJ2-7; possibly TRBD1 for D (5 bases). The germline CDR1 and CDR2 sequences are SGHRS and YFSETQ. V was pared by 2 bases and J by 2 bases, with 8 bases between. The CDR3 has 13 residues. CDR3 nucleotides: TGCGCCAGCAGCTTAGGCAGGGCCTACGAGCAGTACTTC. This encodes CASSLGRAYEQYF.